This TCR beta chain was found in a study of T-cell reconstitution after alpha-beta-depleted transplantation in children. Study observations and caveats: A year had passed since transplant, and T-cell counts and diversity by then came mostly from newly produced T cells. After transplant, at about two months, alpha-beta T cells were reportedly derived from several hundred expanded graft clones. Several patients had high TCRbeta diversity at day 60; it came from surviving recipient T cells and thymic progenitors.

The CDR3 is made up of 13 amino acids. CDR1 is SGHRS and CDR2 is YFSETQ in the germline V gene. The J segment lost 12 bases and the V segment lost 4 bases, leaving 6 bases of the junction unmatched. Unique molecular identifiers were incorporated during preparation of the TCRbeta library. TCRdb used MiXCR to reprocess the PCR reads, holding one entry per CDR3 protein. The top ten hold less than 40% of the sample, which has some 110,000 distinct CDR3 sequences, under 13% seen once. This clonotype was seen at least ten times. Its antigen remains unidentified. The clonotype originates from a boy aged 2 to 10 with acute lymphoblastic leukemia, due to receive a stem cell transplant. This specimen consisted of PBMCs, obtained before TCRalphabeta/CD19-depleted stem cell transplant. This rearrangement joins TRBV5-1 to TRBJ2-1; 11 positions match TRBD2. The CDR3 bases are TGCGCCAGCAGCCCCGGGACTAGCGGACCGCAGTTCTTC. The encoded protein is CASSPGTSGPQFF.